This paragraph reports one TCR beta chain. Its target is not known. This sample is drawn from a study of shared clonotypes between healthy human individuals. The CDR3 has 15 amino acids. J lost 9 bases, V lost 3 bases, and 10 bases had no gene match. Germline V gives CDR1 KGHSH, CDR2 LQKENI. General observations from the study: Naive subsets generally had larger estimated richness than memory subsets.

Only in-frame clones appear in the TCRdb table, and some are missing; sequencing was by immunoSEQ multiplex PCR. The repertoire consists of about 980,000 clones, with over 60% occurring once and the leading ten covering around 1.5%. Sequencing used memory CD4+ T cells sorted from blood. Sample subset: CD45RA-negative fraction. V gene TRBV18 combines with J gene TRBJ2-1; 8 bases fit TRBD2. The clonotype originates from a man aged 18 to 29 in good health. The DNA for the CDR3 is TGTGCCAGCTCACCCCTTCCCGGGGGGGCCGGTGAGCAGTTCTTC. Translating it yields CASSPLPGGAGEQFF.